The clone carrying this T cell receptor beta chain was seen only a few times. V shed 4 bases and J shed 7 bases, with 14 bases lying between them. Germline values: CDR1 SGHRS, CDR2 YFSETQ. This CDR3 is built from 13 residues. The entry originates in a study of blood T cell repertoires in COVID-19. The wider study: Samples came from the United States, Italy and Spain, spanning acute and convalescent COVID-19. The cDNA or gDNA used as material had been derived from T cells, B-cell-depleted T cells, or PBMCs.

Original processing notes: By means of reference gene primer amplification, nucleated cell counts were estimated. Libraries were prepared by immunoSEQ multiplex PCR; TCRdb keeps only in-frame clonotypes and omits some of them. D and trimming come from the DNA, and the V and J calls and clone size come from that table. In the table there are 150,000 to 170,000 clones, 65% to 85% of which are singletons. Source material: peripheral blood. The sequence was collected from a woman older than 75 with acute or convalescent COVID-19. This chain connects TRBV5-1 to TRBJ1-1; D is unresolved. CDR3 in DNA: TGCGCCAGCAGCGCAAGAACCGGGGTTGAAGCTTTCTTT. Protein: CASSARTGVEAFF.